Listed below are T cell receptor beta chains from one sample, sequenced in a study of cytomegalovirus exposure and HLA in healthy donors. Only in-frame clones appear in the TCRdb table, and some are missing; sequencing was by immunoSEQ multiplex PCR. This repertoire shows about 140,000 clones, approximately 57% found once; its top ten account for around 2%. Material: PBMCs. All receptors derive from a male donor in good health and CMV-seronegative. Both conserved end residues are part of each CDR3. D genes are given only for firm matches. Only some rows state a clone size, as once, few, many or a class for expanded clones.

>NA|TRBV28|NA|TRBJ1-2
CASSSGGLWGYTF
TGTGCCAGCAGTAGTGGGGGGTTATGGGGCTACACCTTC
>NA|TRBV5-6|TRBD1|TRBJ2-1
CASSLRGQCEQFF
TGTGCCAGCAGCTTGAGGGGACAGTGTGAGCAGTTCTTC
>NA|TRBV10-2|TRBD1|TRBJ1-2
CASRGGRDRGKVYGYTF
TGCGCCAGCAGAGGGGGACGGGACAGGGGAAAGGTCTATGGCTACACCTTC
>NA|TRBV19|NA|TRBJ2-2
CASSIGRGTGELFF
TGTGCCAGTAGTATAGGCCGGGGGACCGGGGAGCTGTTTTTT
>NA|TRBV7-9|TRBD2|TRBJ2-1
CASSLTGTSTSEQFF
TGTGCCAGCAGCCTCACCGGGACTAGCACCAGTGAGCAGTTCTTC
>NA|TRBV27|TRBD1|TRBJ2-2
CASSLDRGHTGELFF
TGTGCCAGCAGTCTGGACAGGGGGCACACCGGGGAGCTGTTTTTT
>NA|TRBV7-6|NA|TRBJ1-1
CASSLAGAGTEAFF
TGTGCCAGCAGCTTAGCGGGGGCAGGGACTGAAGCTTTCTTT
>NA|TRBV5-1|NA|TRBJ1-1
CASSLAAEVGGIF
TGCGCCAGCAGCTTGGCCGCGGAGGTTGGGGGGATCTTT
>few|TRBV9|NA|TRBJ2-2
CASSVASFSPPEELFF
TGTGCCAGCAGCGTAGCTAGTTTCAGCCCCCCGGAGGAGCTGTTTTTT
>NA|TRBV7-2|NA|TRBJ1-5
CASSLQRTFSNQPQHF
TGTGCCAGCAGCTTACAGCGGACGTTTAGCAATCAGCCCCAGCATTTT
>NA|TRBV7-3|NA|TRBJ2-2
CASSRARGTGELFF
TGTGCCAGCAGCCGAGCCAGGGGCACCGGGGAGCTGTTTTTT
>once|TRBV4-1|TRBD1|TRBJ2-2
CASSRPYRGQGVLGELFF
TGCGCCAGCAGCCGCCCCTACAGAGGACAGGGGGTGTTGGGGGAGCTGTTTTTT
>few|TRBV11-2|NA|TRBJ1-1
CASSLGGMNTEAFF
TGTGCCAGCAGCTTGGGCGGGATGAACACTGAAGCTTTCTTT
>NA|TRBV5-1|NA|TRBJ2-7
CASSSGDTAYEQYF
TGCGCCAGCAGCTCGGGGGATACAGCCTACGAGCAGTACTTC
>once|TRBV5-6|TRBD2|TRBJ2-3
CASSRGTSAFGDTQYF
TGTGCCAGCAGCCGCGGGACTAGCGCATTTGGAGATACGCAGTATTTT
>NA|TRBV5-4|NA|TRBJ2-5
CASSTQTGQETQYF
TGTGCCAGCAGCACCCAAACAGGGCAAGAGACCCAGTACTTC
>NA|TRBV7-6|NA|TRBJ2-2
CASSLWQGNTGELFF
TGTGCCAGCAGCTTATGGCAGGGAAACACCGGGGAGCTGTTTTTT
>NA|TRBV7-2|TRBD1|TRBJ1-1
CASSLGQGADEAFF
TGTGCCAGCAGCTTAGGACAGGGGGCGGATGAAGCTTTCTTT
>few|TRBV7-2|TRBD2|TRBJ2-3
CASSPRLAGGTATQYF
TGTGCCAGCAGCCCCCGACTAGCGGGGGGCACAGCTACGCAGTATTTT
>NA|TRBV6-1|NA|TRBJ2-5
CASSASGNAQTQYF
TGTGCCAGCAGTGCGTCAGGGAATGCCCAGACCCAGTACTTC
>few|TRBV4-1|NA|TRBJ1-2
CASSRRGANYGYTF
TGCGCCAGCAGCCGCCGCGGAGCTAACTATGGCTACACCTTC
>NA|TRBV5-8|NA|TRBJ1-3
CASSFGGVSSSGNTIYF
TGTGCCAGCAGCTTTGGTGGAGTCTCTAGCTCTGGAAACACCATATATTTT
>NA|TRBV4-1|TRBD1|TRBJ2-7
CASSQEPGGGYEQYF
TGCGCCAGCAGCCAAGAACCAGGGGGTGGCTACGAGCAGTACTTC
>NA|TRBV30|NA|TRBJ1-2
CAWNQQNVGGYTF
TGTGCCTGGAACCAACAGAATGTTGGTGGCTACACCTTC
>once|TRBV6-5|NA|TRBJ1-2
CASSYSIAGGYGYTF
TGTGCCAGCAGTTACTCGATCGCAGGAGGGTATGGCTACACCTTC
>few|TRBV19|TRBD1|TRBJ1-1
CASSVSGTGATEAFF
TGTGCCAGTAGTGTCTCCGGGACAGGGGCCACTGAAGCTTTCTTT
>NA|TRBV27|TRBD2|TRBJ2-7
CASRPTSGVEQYF
TGTGCCAGCAGGCCGACTAGCGGCGTGGAGCAGTACTTC
>NA|TRBV6-1|NA|TRBJ2-5
CASSVGAYQETQYF
TGTGCCAGCAGTGTCGGTGCCTACCAAGAGACCCAGTACTTC
>NA|TRBV7-9|NA|TRBJ1-2
CASSPRTREGGYTF
TGTGCCAGCAGCCCTCGGACAAGGGAGGGTGGCTACACCTTC
>NA|TRBV5-4|TRBD2|TRBJ2-2
CASSLGGGAPGELFF
TGTGCCAGCAGCTTGGGCGGGGGGGCCCCCGGGGAGCTGTTTTTT
>few|TRBV7-9|TRBD1|TRBJ2-1
CASSPGRDRHNEQFF
TGTGCCAGCAGCCCAGGACGGGACAGGCACAATGAGCAGTTCTTC
>NA|TRBV28|TRBD1|TRBJ2-5
CASSGSGGRETQYF
TGTGCCAGCAGTGGGTCAGGGGGCCGAGAGACCCAGTACTTC
>NA|TRBV2|NA|TRBJ2-2
CASSSRGVNTGELFF
TGTGCCAGCAGCTCCAGGGGGGTGAACACCGGGGAGCTGTTTTTT
>NA|TRBV7-6|TRBD2|TRBJ2-7
CASSLRGGETYEQYF
TGTGCCAGCAGCTTACGTGGGGGGGAAACCTACGAGCAGTACTTC
>NA|TRBV9|TRBD2|TRBJ2-3
CASSVVSGGTDTQYF
TGTGCCAGCAGCGTAGTTAGCGGGGGCACAGATACGCAGTATTTT
>few|TRBV5-4|NA|TRBJ1-2
CASSPRPTENYGYTF
TGTGCCAGCAGCCCCCGACCGACGGAGAACTATGGCTACACCTTC
>NA|TRBV19|NA|TRBJ1-1
CASRIDPGLSEAFF
TGTGCCAGTCGTATCGATCCAGGGCTCTCTGAAGCTTTCTTT
>NA|TRBV15|NA|TRBJ1-1
CATSRGRISSLGDTEAFF
TGTGCCACCAGCAGAGGAAGGATTTCAAGTTTGGGAGACACTGAAGCTTTCTTT
>once|TRBV6-5|NA|TRBJ1-3
CASSYSLAGNTIYF
TGTGCCAGCAGTTACTCGCTAGCTGGAAACACCATATATTTT